The source of this T cell receptor beta chain is a study of T cells in Graves' hyperthyroidism and ophthalmopathy (dated by TCRdb to between 2018 and 2021). As for the study more broadly: Peripheral blood samples were taken at initial diagnosis, before any treatment was given. To identify TCR V-J signatures that set the groups apart, the researchers used a discovery cohort of 90 to 100 patients, made up of under 50 with Graves' ophthalmopathy and about 55 with stable Graves' hyperthyroidism. An independent validation cohort of some 18 hyperthyroidism patients and roughly 16 patients who later progressed to ophthalmopathy tested prospective prediction of ophthalmopathy. The roughly 91 discovery patients were randomly divided into training and test sets at a 7:3 ratio. In over five Graves' hyperthyroidism patients, the study also compared T-cell repertoires from thyroid tissue with T-cell repertoires from blood. Once sampling was done, hyperthyroidism patients were given methimazole at a starting dose of 30 mg daily, whereas ophthalmopathy patients were given high-dose intravenous methylprednisolone. The paper reports TCR Vbeta CDR3 sequencing of approximately 140 peripheral blood samples: over 40 ophthalmopathy, 75 to 80 hyperthyroidism and approximately 17 progressor patients.

This clonotype has ten or more counts. The antigen this receptor binds is unknown. Per-base quality was not reported, and no clone a single base away is much larger than it. V is cut back by 2 bases and J by 2 bases, with 5 bases in the junction unmatched. From a lookup of the germline V gene, CDR1 and CDR2 are SGHAT and FQNNGV. The CDR3 numbers 16 residues from cysteine through phenylalanine. Solely the CDR3 DNA is kept, with 48 bases framed from the first base. Hyperthyroidism patients were aged 18 to 65 years and newly diagnosed, with disease duration of less than 2 months. The study excluded patients with uncontrolled infections, other autoimmune diseases, pregnancy or lactation. Clinical symptoms, serum thyroxine and TRAb, thyroid ultrasound, and orbital computed tomography formed the basis for the diagnoses. For progressor patients, blood was drawn at the first diagnosis of hyperthyroidism, before any ophthalmopathy symptoms had appeared. PBMCs were separated from under 12 ml of fresh peripheral blood using Ficoll-Paque density gradient centrifugation. Progressor patients were first diagnosed with Graves' hyperthyroidism and then developed ophthalmopathy during follow-up. Total RNA was extracted with Trizol reagent, and quality was checked on an Agilent 2100 Bioanalyzer.

TCR beta CDR3 regions were amplified from RNA transcripts. A first-round RT-PCR of the TCR CDR3 used the HTBI primer set with the Qiagen OneStep RT-PCR kit. Libraries were constructed in a second round of multiplex PCR, after which size selection and purification were carried out. Paired-end sequencing of the libraries was performed with 100 bp reads on an Illumina HiSeq2000. In the source study's methods: SOAPnuke was used to process the raw data, with reads discarded if the reads contained adapters or uncalled bases, had a mean Phred below 15, or lacked an exact constant-primer or identifier match. High-quality paired reads were merged using COPE v1.2.5, and each unique nucleotide sequence was defined as a clonotype. MiTCR v1.1 was used to align the clonotypes against IMGT TRBV, TRBD and TRBJ reference segments. Only V-J combinations with frequency above 0.0001, covering 98% to 99.2% of repertoires, were analysed. The TCS score was defined as F50 (clonal expansion) divided by E x V (chaos), with BLOSUM62-based TCRdist calculated between CDR3 peptides within each V-J. Welch's t-statistics and random forest reduced some 510 V-J features to under 15, which were used in a naive Bayes classifier (R e1071). TCRdb trimmed public reads at Q25 via fastp, called clones via MiXCR and kept in-frame beta chains. Rows matching on CDR3 protein sequence are summarized as one entry with the most common DNA and genes. The V and J calls, along with clone size, are taken from TCRdb and not from the paper's own processing. This sample holds approximately 270,000 distinct CDR3 sequences; less than 15% were observed only once. The ten largest clones represent 10% to 15% of the sample.

The full study reports these points: During validation, the model predicted progression to ophthalmopathy a median of about 6.5 months ahead of onset, with roughly 65% sensitivity and almost 75% specificity. A 13 V-J signature model separated ophthalmopathy from stable hyperthyroidism, with around 91% sensitivity and about 81% specificity in cross-validation and 80%/75% in testing. No statistical method was used to fix the sample size in advance, and group allocation was not hidden from the investigators. Most expanded thyroid clonotypes (frequency above 0.001) were also found in blood, which suggests that blood repertoires may mirror thyroid immune responses.

The sequence joins TRBV11-2 to TRBJ2-1, and 8 junction bases match TRBD2. The receptor's source is a woman in her forties with Graves' hyperthyroidism that later progressed to Graves' ophthalmopathy. The sample taken for sequencing was blood. The nucleotide sequence reads as follows: TGTGCCAGCAGCTTACCCGGGGGGGGTGCCTACAATGAGCAGTTCTTC. Protein translation: CASSLPGGGAYNEQFF. With the rest looked up from the reference TRBV11-2 and TRBJ2-1 genes rather than sequenced, the full variable domain is EAGVAQSPRYKIIEKRQSVAFWCNPISGHATLYWYQQILGQGPKLLIQFQNNGVVDDSQLPKDRFSAERLKGVDSTLKIQPAKLEDSAVYLCASSLPGGGAYNEQFFGPGTRLTVL.